This T cell receptor beta chain was found in a study of response to subunit inactivated influenza vaccine. TCRdb ran MiXCR on the RT-PCR reads and lists one entry per CDR3 protein. This sample carries roughly 190,000 distinct CDR3 sequences, 12% of them seen once, and the ten largest clones take about 29%. Separately, the same data were catalogued under a study of T cells expressing NK-cell markers. According to that study: Scientists made TCR beta cDNA using 5'RACE template switching with UMIs. TCR beta repertoires came from sorted CD3+CD56+NKG2C+, CD3+CD56+NKG2C- and CD3+CD56-NKG2C+ T cells. In the group of eight sequenced donors, seven were HCMV-seropositive and one was seronegative. The use of an anti-gamma-delta TCR antibody, which was added in several experiments, restricted sorting to T cells expressing alpha-beta TCR. About 1.0-7.5% of CD8+ T cells in several donors belonged to dominant NKG2C+ clonotypes.

This clonotype originated in a man aged 50-60 years who received an inactivated influenza vaccine. Sequenced here: CD8+ T cells sorted from PBMCs, sampled 11 to 12 days after vaccination.

The CDR3 DNA reads TGTGCCAGCAGTCCCTATATCTCACATGGGGGGATCTATGGCTACACCTTC. The encoded protein is CASSPYISHGGIYGYTF. The chain links TRBV12-3 or TRBV12-4 to TRBJ1-2; D might be TRBD1 (5 bases). V was cut by 5 bases and J by 4 bases, with 23 bases left in between. CDR3 length: 17 residues.